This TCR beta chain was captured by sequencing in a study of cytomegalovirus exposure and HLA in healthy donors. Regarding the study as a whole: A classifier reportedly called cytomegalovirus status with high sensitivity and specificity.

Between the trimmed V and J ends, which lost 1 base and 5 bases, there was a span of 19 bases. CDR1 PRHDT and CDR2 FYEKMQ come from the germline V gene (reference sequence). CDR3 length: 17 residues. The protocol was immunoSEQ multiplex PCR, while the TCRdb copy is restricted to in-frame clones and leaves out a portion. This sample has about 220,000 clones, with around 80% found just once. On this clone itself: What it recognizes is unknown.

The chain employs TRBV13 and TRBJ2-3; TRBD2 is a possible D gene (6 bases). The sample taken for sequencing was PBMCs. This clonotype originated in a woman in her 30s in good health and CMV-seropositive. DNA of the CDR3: TGTGCCAGCAGCTTAGAGAGTGCCGGGACTCCCAGAGATACGCAGTATTTT. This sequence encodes CASSLESAGTPRDTQYF.